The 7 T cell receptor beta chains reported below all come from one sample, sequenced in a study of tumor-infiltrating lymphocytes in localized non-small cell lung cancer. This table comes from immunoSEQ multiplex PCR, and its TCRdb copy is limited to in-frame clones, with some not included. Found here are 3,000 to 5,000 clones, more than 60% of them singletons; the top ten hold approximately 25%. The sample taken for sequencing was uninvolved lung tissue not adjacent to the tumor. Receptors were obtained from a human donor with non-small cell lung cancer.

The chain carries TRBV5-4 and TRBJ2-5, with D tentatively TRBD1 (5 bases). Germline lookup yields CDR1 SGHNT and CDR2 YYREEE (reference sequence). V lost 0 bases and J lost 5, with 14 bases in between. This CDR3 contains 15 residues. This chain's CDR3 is CASSLAGRAQETQYF. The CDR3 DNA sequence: TGTGCCAGCAGCTTGGCCGGCAGGGCCCAGGAGACCCAGTACTTC.

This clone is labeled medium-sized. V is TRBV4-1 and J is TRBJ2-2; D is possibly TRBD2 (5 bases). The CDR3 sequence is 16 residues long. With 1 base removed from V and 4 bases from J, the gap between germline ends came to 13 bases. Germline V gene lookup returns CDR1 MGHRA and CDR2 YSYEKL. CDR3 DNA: TGCGCCAGCAGCCAAGTAGGAGCGGCGTCCACCGGGGAGCTGTTTTTT. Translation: CASSQVGAASTGELFF.

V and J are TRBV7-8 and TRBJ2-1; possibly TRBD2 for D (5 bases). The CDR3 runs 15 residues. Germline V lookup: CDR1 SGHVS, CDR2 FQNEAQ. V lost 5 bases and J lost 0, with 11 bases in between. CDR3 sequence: CASSDRLYSYNEQFF. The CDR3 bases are TGTGCCAGCAGCGACCGACTATACTCCTACAATGAGCAGTTCTTC.

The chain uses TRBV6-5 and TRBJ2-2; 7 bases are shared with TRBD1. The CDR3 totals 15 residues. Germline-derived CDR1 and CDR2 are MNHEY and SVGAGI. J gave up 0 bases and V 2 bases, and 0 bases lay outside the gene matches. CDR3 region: CASSYGTANTGELFF. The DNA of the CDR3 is TGTGCCAGCAGTTACGGGACAGCGAACACCGGGGAGCTGTTTTTT.

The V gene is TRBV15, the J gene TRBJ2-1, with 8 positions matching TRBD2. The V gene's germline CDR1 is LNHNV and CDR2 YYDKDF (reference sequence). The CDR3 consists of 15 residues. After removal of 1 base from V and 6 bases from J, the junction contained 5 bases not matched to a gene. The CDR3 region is CATSRAGTRRNEQFF. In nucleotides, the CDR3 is TGTGCCACCAGCAGAGCTGGGACTAGACGCAATGAGCAGTTCTTC.

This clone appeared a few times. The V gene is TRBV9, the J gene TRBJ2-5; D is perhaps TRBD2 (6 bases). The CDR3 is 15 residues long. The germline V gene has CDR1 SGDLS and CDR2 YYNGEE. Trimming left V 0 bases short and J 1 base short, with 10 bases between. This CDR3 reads CASSVGTIIQETQYF. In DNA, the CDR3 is TGTGCCAGCAGCGTAGGGACTATAATCCAAGAGACCCAGTACTTC.

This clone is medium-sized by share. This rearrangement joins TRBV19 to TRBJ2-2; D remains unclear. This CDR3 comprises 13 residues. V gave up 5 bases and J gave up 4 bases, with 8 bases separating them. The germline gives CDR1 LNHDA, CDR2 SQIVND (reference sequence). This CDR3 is CASSEQFTGELFF. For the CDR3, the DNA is TGTGCCAGTAGTGAACAGTTCACCGGGGAGCTGTTTTTT.